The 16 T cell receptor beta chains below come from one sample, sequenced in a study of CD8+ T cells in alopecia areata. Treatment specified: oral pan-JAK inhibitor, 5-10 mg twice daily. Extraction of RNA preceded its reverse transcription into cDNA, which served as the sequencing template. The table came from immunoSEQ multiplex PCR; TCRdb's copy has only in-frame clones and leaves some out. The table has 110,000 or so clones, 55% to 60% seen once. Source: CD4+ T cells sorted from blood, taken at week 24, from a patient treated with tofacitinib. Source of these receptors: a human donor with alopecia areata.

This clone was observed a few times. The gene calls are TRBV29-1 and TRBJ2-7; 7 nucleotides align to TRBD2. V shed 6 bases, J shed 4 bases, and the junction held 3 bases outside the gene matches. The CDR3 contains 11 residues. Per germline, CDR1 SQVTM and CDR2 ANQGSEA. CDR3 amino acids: CSVSGGYEQYF. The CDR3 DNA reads TGCAGCGTGTCGGGGGGTTACGAGCAGTACTTC.

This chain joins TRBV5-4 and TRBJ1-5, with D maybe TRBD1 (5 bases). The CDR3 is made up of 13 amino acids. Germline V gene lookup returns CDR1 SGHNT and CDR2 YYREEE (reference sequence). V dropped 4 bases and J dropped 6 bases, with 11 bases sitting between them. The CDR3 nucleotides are TGTGCCAGCAGCGCAGGGAGGAGTCAGCCCCAGCATTTT. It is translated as CASSAGRSQPQHF.

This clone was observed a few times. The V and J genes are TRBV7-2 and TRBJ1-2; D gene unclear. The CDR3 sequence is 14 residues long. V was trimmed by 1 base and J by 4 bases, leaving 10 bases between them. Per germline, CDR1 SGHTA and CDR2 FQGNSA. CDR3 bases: TGTGCCAGCAGCTTAGGTGGAAACAGCTATGGCTACACCTTC. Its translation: CASSLGGNSYGYTF.

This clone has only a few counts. The CDR3 is CATSRAGITGELFF. The CDR3 nucleotides are TGTGCCACCAGCAGAGCGGGGATTACCGGGGAGCTGTTTTTT. This rearrangement joins TRBV15 to TRBJ2-2; tentatively, D is TRBD2 (5 bases). The CDR3 is made up of 14 amino acids. Germline-derived CDR1 and CDR2 are LNHNV and YYDKDF (reference sequence). Deletions cut 1 base from V and 5 bases from J, with 8 bases between.

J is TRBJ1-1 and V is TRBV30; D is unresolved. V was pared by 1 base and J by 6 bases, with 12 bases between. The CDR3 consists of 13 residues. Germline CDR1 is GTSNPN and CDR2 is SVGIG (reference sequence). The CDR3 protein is CAWSARLGAEAFF. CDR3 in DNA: TGTGCCTGGAGTGCTCGGCTGGGCGCTGAAGCTTTCTTT.

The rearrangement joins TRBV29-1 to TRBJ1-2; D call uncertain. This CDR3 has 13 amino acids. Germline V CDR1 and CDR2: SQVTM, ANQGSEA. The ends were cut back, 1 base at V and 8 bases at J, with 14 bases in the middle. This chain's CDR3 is CSVEGGPPGGYTF. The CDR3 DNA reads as TGCAGCGTTGAAGGTGGGCCCCCTGGGGGCTACACCTTC.

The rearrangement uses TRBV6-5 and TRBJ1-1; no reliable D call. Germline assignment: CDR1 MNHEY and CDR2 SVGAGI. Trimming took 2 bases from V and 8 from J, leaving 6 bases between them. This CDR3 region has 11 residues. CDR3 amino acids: CASSYRAEAFF. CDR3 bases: TGTGCCAGCAGTTACAGGGCAGAAGCTTTCTTT.

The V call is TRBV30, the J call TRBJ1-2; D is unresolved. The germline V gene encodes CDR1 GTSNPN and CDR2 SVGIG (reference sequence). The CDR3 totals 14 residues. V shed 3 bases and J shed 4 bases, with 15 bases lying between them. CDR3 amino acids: CAWSSQVESYGYTF. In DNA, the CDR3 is TGTGCCTGGAGCTCCCAGGTTGAGTCCTATGGCTACACCTTC.

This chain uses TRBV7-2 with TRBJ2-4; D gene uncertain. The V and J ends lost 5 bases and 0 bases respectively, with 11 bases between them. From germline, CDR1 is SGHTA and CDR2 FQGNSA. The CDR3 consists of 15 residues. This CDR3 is CASSPQQLAKNIQYF. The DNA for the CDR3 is TGTGCCAGCAGCCCTCAACAGCTAGCCAAAAACATTCAGTACTTC.

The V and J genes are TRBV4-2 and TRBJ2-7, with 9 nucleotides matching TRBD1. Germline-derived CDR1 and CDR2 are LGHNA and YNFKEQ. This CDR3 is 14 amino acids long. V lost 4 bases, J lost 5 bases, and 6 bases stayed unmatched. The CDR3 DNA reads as TGTGCCAGCAGCCGAGACAGGGGGAGGGACGAGCAGTACTTC. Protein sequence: CASSRDRGRDEQYF.

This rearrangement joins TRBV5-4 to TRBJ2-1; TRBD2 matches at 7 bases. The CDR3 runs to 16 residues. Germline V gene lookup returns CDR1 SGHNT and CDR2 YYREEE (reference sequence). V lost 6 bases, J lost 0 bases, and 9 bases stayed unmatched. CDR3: CASTKGSGVSYNEQFF. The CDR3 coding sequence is TGTGCCAGCACCAAAGGCAGCGGGGTCTCCTACAATGAGCAGTTCTTC.

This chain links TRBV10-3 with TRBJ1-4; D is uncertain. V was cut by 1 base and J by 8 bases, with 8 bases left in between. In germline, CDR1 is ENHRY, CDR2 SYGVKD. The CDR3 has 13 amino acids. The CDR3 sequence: CAISELEFEKLFF. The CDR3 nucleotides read TGTGCCATCAGTGAGTTAGAGTTCGAAAAACTGTTTTTT.

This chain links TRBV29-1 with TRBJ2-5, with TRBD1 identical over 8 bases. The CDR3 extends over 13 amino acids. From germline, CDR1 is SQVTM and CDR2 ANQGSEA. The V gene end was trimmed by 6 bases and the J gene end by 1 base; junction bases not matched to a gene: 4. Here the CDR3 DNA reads TGCAGCGTCAGGGGGCGGGCCCAAGAGACCCAGTACTTC. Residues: CSVRGRAQETQYF.

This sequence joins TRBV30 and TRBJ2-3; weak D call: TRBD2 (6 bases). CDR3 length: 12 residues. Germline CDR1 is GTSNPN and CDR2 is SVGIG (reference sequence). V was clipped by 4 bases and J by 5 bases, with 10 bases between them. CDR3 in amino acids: CAWTGGGDTQYF. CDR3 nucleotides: TGTGCCTGGACCGGGGGAGGAGATACGCAGTATTTT.

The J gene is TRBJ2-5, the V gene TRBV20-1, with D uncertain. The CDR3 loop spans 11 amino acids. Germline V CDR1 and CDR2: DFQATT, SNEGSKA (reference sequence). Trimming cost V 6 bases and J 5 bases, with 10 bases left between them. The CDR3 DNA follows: TGCAGTGCCTCCCCGTCGGAGACCCAGTACTTC. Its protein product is CSASPSETQYF.

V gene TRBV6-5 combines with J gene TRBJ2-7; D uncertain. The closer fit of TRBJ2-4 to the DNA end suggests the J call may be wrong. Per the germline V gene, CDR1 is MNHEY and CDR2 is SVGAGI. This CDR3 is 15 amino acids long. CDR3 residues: CASGPGNPPKNIQYF. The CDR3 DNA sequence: TGTGCCAGCGGACCAGGAAACCCCCCGAAAAACATTCAGTACTTC.